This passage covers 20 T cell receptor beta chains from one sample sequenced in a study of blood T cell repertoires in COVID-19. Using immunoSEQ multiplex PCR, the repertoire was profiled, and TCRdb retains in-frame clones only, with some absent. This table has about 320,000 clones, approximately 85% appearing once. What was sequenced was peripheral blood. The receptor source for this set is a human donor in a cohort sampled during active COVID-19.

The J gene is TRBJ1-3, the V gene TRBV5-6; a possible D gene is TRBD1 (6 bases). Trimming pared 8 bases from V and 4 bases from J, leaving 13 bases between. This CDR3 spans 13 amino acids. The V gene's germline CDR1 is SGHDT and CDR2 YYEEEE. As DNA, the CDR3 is TGTGCCAGTCAGGGGAAGGTCGGAAACACCATATATTTT. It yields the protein CASQGKVGNTIYF.

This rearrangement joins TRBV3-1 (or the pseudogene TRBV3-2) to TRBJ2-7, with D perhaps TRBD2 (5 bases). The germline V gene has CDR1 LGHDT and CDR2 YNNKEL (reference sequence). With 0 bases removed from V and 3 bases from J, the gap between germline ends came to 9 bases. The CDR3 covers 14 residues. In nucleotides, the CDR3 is TGTGCCAGCAGCCAAGATGAGGGTAACTACGAGCAGTACTTC. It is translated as CASSQDEGNYEQYF.

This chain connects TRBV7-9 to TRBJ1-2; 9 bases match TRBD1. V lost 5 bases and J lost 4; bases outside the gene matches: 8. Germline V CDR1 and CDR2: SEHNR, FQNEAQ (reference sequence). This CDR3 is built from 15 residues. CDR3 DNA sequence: TGTGCCAGCAGCCTCATCTCGACAGGGGGCTATGGCTACACCTTC. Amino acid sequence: CASSLISTGGYGYTF.

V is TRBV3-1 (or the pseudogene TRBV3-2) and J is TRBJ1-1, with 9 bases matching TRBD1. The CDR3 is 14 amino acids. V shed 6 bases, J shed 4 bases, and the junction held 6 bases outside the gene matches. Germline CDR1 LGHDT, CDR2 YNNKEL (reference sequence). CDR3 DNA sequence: TGTGCCAGCAGGGACAGGGGAGGGGGCACTGAAGCTTTCTTT. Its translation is CASRDRGGGTEAFF.

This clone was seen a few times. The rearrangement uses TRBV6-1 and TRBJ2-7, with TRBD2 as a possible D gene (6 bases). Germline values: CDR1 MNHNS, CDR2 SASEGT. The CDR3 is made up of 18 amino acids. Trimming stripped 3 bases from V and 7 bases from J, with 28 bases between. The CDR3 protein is CASSDWRGAPRPNPEQYF. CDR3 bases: TGTGCCAGCAGTGATTGGCGGGGAGCCCCGCGTCCCAACCCAGAGCAGTACTTC.

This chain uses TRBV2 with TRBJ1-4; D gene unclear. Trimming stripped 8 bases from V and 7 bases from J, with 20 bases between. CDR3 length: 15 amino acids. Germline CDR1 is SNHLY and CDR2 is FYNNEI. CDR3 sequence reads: CASSVRGNSGEKLFF. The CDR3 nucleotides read TGTGCCAGCTCCGTGCGGGGAAACAGCGGTGAAAAACTGTTTTTT.

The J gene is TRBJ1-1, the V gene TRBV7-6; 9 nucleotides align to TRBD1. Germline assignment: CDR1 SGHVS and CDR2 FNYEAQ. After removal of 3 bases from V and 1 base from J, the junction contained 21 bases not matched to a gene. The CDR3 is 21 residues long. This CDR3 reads CASSFSPTGTGKVSWNTEAFF. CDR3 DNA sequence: TGTGCCAGCAGCTTTAGCCCAACCGGGACAGGGAAAGTAAGTTGGAACACTGAAGCTTTCTTT.

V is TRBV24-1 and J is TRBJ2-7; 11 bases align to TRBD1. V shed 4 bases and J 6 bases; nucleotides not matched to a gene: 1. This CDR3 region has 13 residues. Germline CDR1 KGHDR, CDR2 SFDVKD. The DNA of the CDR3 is TGTGCCACCAGTGAAGGGACAGGGGGCGAGCAGTACTTC. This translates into CATSEGTGGEQYF.

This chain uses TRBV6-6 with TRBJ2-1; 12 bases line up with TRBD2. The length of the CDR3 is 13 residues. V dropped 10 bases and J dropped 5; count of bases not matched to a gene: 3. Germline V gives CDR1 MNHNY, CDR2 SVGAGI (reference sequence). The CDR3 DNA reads TGTGCCATTCGACTAGCGGGGGACAATGAGCAGTTCTTC. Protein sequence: CAIRLAGDNEQFF.

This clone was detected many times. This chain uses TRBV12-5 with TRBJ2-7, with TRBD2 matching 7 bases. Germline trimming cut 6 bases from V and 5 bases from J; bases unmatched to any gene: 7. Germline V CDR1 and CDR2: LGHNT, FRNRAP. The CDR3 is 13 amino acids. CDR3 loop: CASGHGRANEQYF. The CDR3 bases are TGTGCTAGTGGCCATGGGAGGGCGAACGAGCAGTACTTC.

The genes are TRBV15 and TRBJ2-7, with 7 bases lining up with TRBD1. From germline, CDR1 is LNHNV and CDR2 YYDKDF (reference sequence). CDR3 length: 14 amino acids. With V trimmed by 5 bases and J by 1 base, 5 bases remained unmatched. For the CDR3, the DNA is TGTGCCACCAGCTCCAACAGGGGTTCCTACGAGCAGTACTTC. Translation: CATSSNRGSYEQYF.

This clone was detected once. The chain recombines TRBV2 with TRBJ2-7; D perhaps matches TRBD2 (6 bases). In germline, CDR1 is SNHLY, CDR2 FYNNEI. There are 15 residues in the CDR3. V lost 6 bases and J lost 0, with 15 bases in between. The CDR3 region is CASSGGRTPSYEQYF. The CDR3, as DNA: TGTGCCAGCAGCGGGGGACGGACTCCCTCCTACGAGCAGTACTTC. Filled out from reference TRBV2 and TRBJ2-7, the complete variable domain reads EPEVTQTPSHQVTQMGQEVILRCVPISNHLYFYWYRQILGQKVEFLVSFYNNEISEKSEIFDDQFSVERPDGSNFTLKIRSTKLEDSAMYFCASSGGRTPSYEQYFGPGTRLTVT.

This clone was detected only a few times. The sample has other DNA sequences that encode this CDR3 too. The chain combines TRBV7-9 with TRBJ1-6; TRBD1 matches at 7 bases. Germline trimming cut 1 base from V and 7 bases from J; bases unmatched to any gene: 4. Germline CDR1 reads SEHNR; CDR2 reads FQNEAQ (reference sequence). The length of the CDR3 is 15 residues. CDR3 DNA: TGTGCCAGCAGCTTAGTAACAGGGGAGAATTCACCCCTCCACTTT. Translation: CASSLVTGENSPLHF. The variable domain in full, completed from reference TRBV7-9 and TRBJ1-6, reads DTGVSQNPRHKITKRGQNVTFRCDPISEHNRLYWYRQTLGQGPEFLTYFQNEAQLEKSRLLSDRFSAERPKGSFSTLEIQRTEQGDSAMYLCASSLVTGENSPLHFGNGTRLTVT.

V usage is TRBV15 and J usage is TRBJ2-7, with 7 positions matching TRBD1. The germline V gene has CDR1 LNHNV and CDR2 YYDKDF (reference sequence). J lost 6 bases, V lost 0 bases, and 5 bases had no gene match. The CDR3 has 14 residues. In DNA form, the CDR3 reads TGTGCCACCAGCAGAGATTCAGGGGGAATCGAGCAGTACTTC. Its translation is CATSRDSGGIEQYF.

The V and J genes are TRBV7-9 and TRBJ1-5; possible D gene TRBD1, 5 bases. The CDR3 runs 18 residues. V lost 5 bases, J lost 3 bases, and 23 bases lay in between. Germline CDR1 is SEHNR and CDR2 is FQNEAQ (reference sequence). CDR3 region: CASSLVQGGRISNQPQHF. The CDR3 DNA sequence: TGTGCCAGCAGCCTCGTCCAGGGAGGACGGATTTCCAATCAGCCCCAGCATTTT.

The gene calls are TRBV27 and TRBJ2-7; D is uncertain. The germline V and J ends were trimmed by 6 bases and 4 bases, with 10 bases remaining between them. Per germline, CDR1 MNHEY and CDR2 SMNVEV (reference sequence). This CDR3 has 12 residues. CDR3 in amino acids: CASSHSEYEQYF. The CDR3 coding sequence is TGTGCCAGCAGCCATTCGGAGTACGAGCAGTACTTC.

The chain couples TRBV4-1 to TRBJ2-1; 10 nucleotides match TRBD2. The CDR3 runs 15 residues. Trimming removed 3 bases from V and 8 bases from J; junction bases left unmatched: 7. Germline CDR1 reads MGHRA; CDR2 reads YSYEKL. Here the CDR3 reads CASSQSGGVWDEQFF. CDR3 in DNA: TGCGCCAGCAGCCAGAGCGGGGGGGTTTGGGATGAGCAGTTCTTC.

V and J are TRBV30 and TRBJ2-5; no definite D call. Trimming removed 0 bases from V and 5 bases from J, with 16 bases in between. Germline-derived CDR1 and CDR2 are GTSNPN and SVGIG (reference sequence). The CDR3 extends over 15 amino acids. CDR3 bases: TGTGCCTGGAGTGTACGATCCAGCGAGTGGGAGACCCAGTACTTC. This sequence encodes CAWSVRSSEWETQYF.

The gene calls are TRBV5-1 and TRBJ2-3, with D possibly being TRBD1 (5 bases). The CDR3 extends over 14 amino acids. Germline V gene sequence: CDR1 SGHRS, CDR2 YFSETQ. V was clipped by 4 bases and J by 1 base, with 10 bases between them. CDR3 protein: CASSILQGTDTQYF. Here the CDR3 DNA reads TGCGCCAGCAGCATCCTACAGGGCACAGATACGCAGTATTTT.

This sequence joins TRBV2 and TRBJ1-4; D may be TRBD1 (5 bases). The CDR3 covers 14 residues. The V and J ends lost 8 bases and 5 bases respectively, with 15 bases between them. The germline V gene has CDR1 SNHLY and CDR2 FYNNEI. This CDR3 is CASRPDSQNEKLFF. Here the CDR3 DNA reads TGTGCCAGCCGGCCCGACAGCCAAAATGAAAAACTGTTTTTT.